This TCR beta chain emerged from a study of OX40 agonist ivuxolimab in advanced cancers. Overall study results and limits: The study did not work out the antigen specificity of the expanded peripheral T cells. At 0.1 to 3.0 mg/kg, clonal expansion of CD4+ and CD8+ blood T cells had occurred by week 6.

Per the germline V gene, CDR1 is MDHEN and CDR2 is SYDVKM. The CDR3 runs 16 residues. V was pared by 5 bases and J by 7 bases, with 9 bases of the junction left unmatched. Details on this clone: The antigen remains unidentified.

Assay used: immunoSEQ multiplex PCR; TCRdb lists only in-frame clones, some missing. Of about 26,000 clones listed, about 90% are singletons. The sample consisted of CD4+ or CD8+ T cells sorted from blood, taken in a trial of the OX40 agonist ivuxolimab. The TCR was taken from an adult with an advanced solid tumor such as melanoma, head and neck, liver or kidney cancer. The rearrangement links TRBV28 to TRBJ2-1; 12 nucleotides match TRBD2. The CDR3 loop is CASSVLAGGFSNEQFF. CDR3 in DNA: TGTGCCAGCAGTGTACTAGCGGGAGGTTTTAGTAATGAGCAGTTCTTC.